Listed below are T cell receptor beta chains from one sample, sequenced in a study of identical twins. MiXCR, run by TCRdb on the 5' RACE reads, gives a single entry per CDR3 protein. The sample consists of more than 400,000 distinct CDR3 sequences, roughly 15% of them appearing once. This sample was shared with a second study, whose subject was yellow fever vaccine responses in identical twins.

The material sequenced was CD4+ T cells sorted from blood. The receptor source for this set is a woman aged 18-29 years in good health. Both conserved end residues are part of each CDR3. A D gene is named only where the DNA matches it firmly.

d_call	v_call	j_call	cdr3_length	cdr3_aa
NA	TRBV6-5	TRBJ2-1	12	CDQTGRIGEQFF
NA	TRBV6-1	TRBJ1-5	15	CASSDTGFSNQPQHF
NA	TRBV2	TRBJ1-4	11	CASALHEKLFF
NA	TRBV20-1	TRBJ1-4	15	CSARDLGGNNEKLFF
TRBD2	TRBV6-1	TRBJ2-1	16	CASSELKTGGPGEQFF
NA	TRBV3-1	TRBJ2-2	14	CASSQEAGARELFF
NA	TRBV7-9	TRBJ2-2	12	CEGQTNTGELFF
TRBD1	TRBV5-1	TRBJ2-1	17	CASSQPDRGRVYNEQFF
TRBD2	TRBV7-9	TRBJ2-1	14	CASSFVPSGCEQFF
TRBD2	TRBV6-1	TRBJ2-3	18	CASSVQPPAGGHTDTQYF
TRBD2	TRBV20-1	TRBJ2-1	15	CSARPGTSGRAEQFF